A selection of T cell receptor beta chains follows, all from one sample in a study of T cell repertoires in cytomegalovirus infection. Antigens of these TCRs are unknown. One entry per CDR3 protein, called by TCRdb with MiXCR from the reads. Here the sample spans approximately 990,000 distinct CDR3 sequences, roughly 30% being singletons. Specimen: cultured CD8+ T cells from PBMCs, collected from culture after CMV antigen stimulation. These TCRs come from a human donor in good health (CMV status not recorded). Some clones in this sample may be carry-over from other donors' samples. CDR3s include the opening cysteine and the closing phenylalanine or tryptophan. A D gene is named only where the DNA matches it firmly. Some rows have no size entry. The others give once, few or many, or a class for an expanded clone.

-	TRBJ2-1	TRBV18	-	CASSPQWSSYNEQFF	TGTGCCAGCTCACCACAATGGAGCTCCTACAATGAGCAGTTCTTC
few	TRBJ2-2	TRBV5-4	-	CASSPILNPVPESTGELFF	TGTGCCAGCAGCCCAATACTTAACCCGGTCCCTGAGAGCACCGGGGAGCTGTTTTTT
-	TRBJ1-1	TRBV7-3	-	CASSFIGPNTEAFF	TGTGCCAGCAGCTTCATAGGGCCGAACACTGAAGCTTTCTTT
-	TRBJ1-2	TRBV6-6	TRBD1	CASSYRDRGKTGYTF	TGTGCCAGCAGTTACCGGGACAGGGGTAAAACTGGCTACACCTTC
-	TRBJ2-5	TRBV6-5	TRBD1	CASGTGDQETQYF	TGTGCCAGCGGGACAGGCGACCAAGAGACCCAGTACTTC
few	TRBJ2-1	TRBV5-1	TRBD2	CASSPGLAGVSSYNEQFF	TGCGCCAGCAGCCCGGGACTAGCGGGGGTTTCGTCCTACAATGAGCAGTTCTTC
few	TRBJ2-7	TRBV5-4	-	CASSFGKAYEQYF	TGTGCCAGCAGCTTCGGAAAAGCCTACGAGCAGTACTTC
-	TRBJ2-3	TRBV20-1	-	CSARGSPGGGSTDTQYF	TGCAGTGCTAGAGGCTCCCCTGGAGGGGGTAGCACAGATACGCAGTATTTT
-	TRBJ2-1	TRBV5-1	-	CASSSGHNNEQFF	TGCGCCAGCAGCTCGGGACACAACAATGAGCAGTTCTTC
-	TRBJ2-1	TRBV19	-	CASSIGDFGEQFF	TGTGCCAGTAGTATTGGGGACTTCGGTGAGCAGTTCTTC
many	TRBJ1-5	TRBV12-3/TRBV12-4	TRBD1	CASRTGGGNQPQHF	TGTGCCAGCAGGACAGGGGGGGGCAATCAGCCCCAGCATTTT
-	TRBJ1-2	TRBV27	-	CASSVHRDATDGYTF	TGTGCCAGCAGTGTCCACCGGGACGCGACAGATGGCTACACCTTC
-	TRBJ1-5	TRBV6-1	TRBD1	CASSEGPTGTGRGREPQHF	TGTGCCAGCAGTGAGGGGCCAACCGGGACAGGGCGAGGTCGGGAGCCCCAGCATTTT
-	TRBJ1-2	TRBV12-3/TRBV12-4	-	CASSPRTTIQGYTF	TGTGCCAGCAGTCCTCGAACGACTATCCAGGGCTACACCTTC
-	TRBJ1-1	TRBV19	-	CASRVSRGGTEAFF	TGTGCCAGTAGGGTTTCGCGGGGTGGCACTGAAGCTTTCTTT
few	TRBJ1-4	TRBV7-8	-	CASSLNRVSANEKLFF	TGTGCCAGCAGCCTAAACAGGGTCTCAGCTAATGAAAAACTGTTTTTT